Listed here are 19 T cell receptor beta chains from one sample, sequenced in a study of CD8 T cells in Susac syndrome. Reverse transcription used about 0.45 to 1 ug RNA and random hexamers. TCRdb re-analysed the immunoSEQ multiplex PCR reads in MiXCR, keeping a single row per CDR3 protein. The sample contains hundreds of thousands of distinct CDR3 sequences, about 94% of which appear only once. Sequencing was done on a sample of CD4+ T cells from PBMCs. These receptors all stem from a human donor with multiple sclerosis.

This rearrangement joins TRBV18 to TRBJ1-6, with D perhaps matching TRBD1 (5 bases). The germline CDR1 and CDR2 sequences are KGHSH and LQKENI. The germline V and J ends were trimmed by 3 bases and 7 bases, with 13 bases remaining between them. This CDR3 has 15 amino acids. The CDR3 sequence: CASSPSTGGNSPLHF. The CDR3 region has the DNA TGTGCCAGCTCACCCTCGACGGGGGGGAATTCACCCCTCCACTTT.

The V call is TRBV12-3 or TRBV12-4, the J call TRBJ2-3, with D hard to call. With 0 bases removed from V and 2 bases from J, the gap between germline ends came to 15 bases. There are 17 residues in the CDR3. CDR3 in amino acids: CASSLARRTSNTDTQYF. CDR3 coding DNA: TGTGCCAGCAGTTTAGCGCGACGGACCTCTAACACAGATACGCAGTATTTT.

The V gene is TRBV19, the J gene TRBJ2-6, with TRBD1 as a possible D gene (7 bases). CDR1 LNHDA and CDR2 SQIVND come from the germline V gene (reference sequence). Deletions cut 5 bases from V and 0 bases from J, with 14 bases between. CDR3 length: 17 residues. This CDR3 is CASSVQGGSSGANVLTF. DNA for the CDR3: TGTGCCAGTAGTGTCCAGGGGGGCAGCTCTGGGGCCAACGTCCTGACTTTC.

The sample holds a few counts of this clonotype. V and J are TRBV12-3 or TRBV12-4 and TRBJ2-2; D is ambiguous. V lost 2 bases, J lost 1 base, and 5 bases lay in between. This CDR3 spans 14 amino acids. The CDR3 is CASSLSGNTGELFF. The CDR3 nucleotides read TGTGCCAGCAGTTTATCAGGGAACACCGGGGAGCTGTTTTTT.

This chain uses TRBV28 with TRBJ2-4; 7 bases are shared with TRBD1. Losses at the gene ends were 6 bases for V and 6 bases for J; bases not matched to a gene: 8. Germline CDR1 is MDHEN and CDR2 is SYDVKM. The CDR3 has 14 residues. The CDR3 spells CASRKLDRVNIQYF. CDR3 sequence (DNA): TGTGCCAGCAGAAAACTCGACAGGGTAAACATTCAGTACTTC.

In its sample, this clonotype was seen once. Germline and junction disagree at one end, which may indicate a read error. The chain couples TRBV12-3 or TRBV12-4 to TRBJ2-5, with TRBD1 matching over 11 bases. This CDR3 comprises 16 residues. CDR3 amino acids: CASSLAGQGAKETQYF. The DNA for the CDR3 is TGTGCCAGCAGTCTAGCTGGACAGGGGGCGAAGGAGACCCAGTACTTC.

CDR3 amino acids: CASSDAGLVVSGELFF. CDR3 coding DNA: TGTGCCAGCAGTGACGCGGGACTAGTTGTCTCGGGGGAGCTGTTTTTT. The V gene is TRBV12-3 or TRBV12-4, the J gene TRBJ2-2; 8 bases are a match to TRBD2. The CDR3 is 16 amino acids. J gave up 8 bases and V 5 bases, and 13 bases lay outside the gene matches.

The genes are TRBV7-3 and TRBJ1-4; TRBD1 is a possible D gene (5 bases). Germline V gives CDR1 SGHTA, CDR2 FQGTGA. The V and J ends lost 4 bases and 3 bases respectively, with 15 bases between them. The length of the CDR3 is 16 residues. CDR3 region: CASSSARVRSNEKLFF. CDR3 nucleotide sequence: TGTGCCAGCAGCTCGGCCAGGGTCCGGTCTAATGAAAAACTGTTTTTT. Using reference TRBV7-3 and TRBJ1-4 for the parts outside the CDR3, the full variable domain is GAGVSQTPSNKVTEKGKYVELRCDPISGHTALYWYRQSLGQGPEFLIYFQGTGAADDSGLPNDRFFAVRPEGSVSTLKIQRTERGDSAVYLCASSSARVRSNEKLFFGSGTQLSVL.

J is TRBJ2-5 and V is TRBV4-1, with D perhaps TRBD1 (7 bases). Trimming shortened V by 5 bases and J by 2 bases, and 15 bases separated the two germline ends. The CDR3 is 15 amino acids. CDR1 is MGHRA and CDR2 is YSYEKL in the germline V gene. CDR3 nucleotides: TGCGCCAGCAGCTCCCGGACAGGACTACAAGAGACCCAGTACTTC. Protein product: CASSSRTGLQETQYF.

This chain links TRBV2 with TRBJ2-5; the D gene is possibly TRBD2 (5 bases). Deletions cut 5 bases from V and 5 bases from J, with 15 bases between. In germline, CDR1 is SNHLY, CDR2 FYNNEI. The CDR3 contains 14 residues. The CDR3: CASSKDSSTETQYF. The CDR3 bases are TGTGCCAGCAGTAAGGACTCCTCGACGGAGACCCAGTACTTC.

The V call is TRBV7-2, the J call TRBJ2-1; 11 nucleotides agree with TRBD2. The CDR3 is 17 amino acids. CDR1 is SGHTA, CDR2 FQGNSA, per germline. J gave up 0 bases and V 5 bases, and 6 bases lay outside the gene matches. CDR3: CASSLSTSGSSYNEQFF. CDR3 sequence (DNA): TGTGCCAGCAGCCTTTCAACTAGCGGGAGCTCCTACAATGAGCAGTTCTTC.

This chain joins TRBV5-1 and TRBJ2-3; 7 bases agree with TRBD2. Germline CDR1 reads SGHRS; CDR2 reads YFSETQ. Trimming removed 1 base from V and 5 bases from J; junction bases left unmatched: 7. This CDR3 has 15 amino acids. The CDR3 protein is CASSLSGASGDTQYF. Written as DNA, the CDR3 is TGCGCCAGCAGCTTGAGCGGGGCCTCGGGAGATACGCAGTATTTT.

The gene calls are TRBV27 and TRBJ2-7; D is unclear. CDR1 MNHEY and CDR2 SMNVEV come from the germline V gene (reference sequence). CDR3 length equals 9 residues. V was pared by 10 bases and J by 6 bases, with 7 bases between. The CDR3, as DNA: TGTGCCACCCCGACCGAGCAGTACGTC. Protein product: CATPTEQYV.

This chain joins TRBV29-1 and TRBJ2-5; 7 positions match TRBD1. Germline assignment: CDR1 SQVTM and CDR2 ANQGSEA. Trimming at V came to 6 bases and at J to 4 bases, leaving 5 bases not matched to a gene. The CDR3 is 12 residues long. CDR3 region: CSVLGTVETQYF. In DNA, the CDR3 is TGCAGCGTCCTGGGGACAGTAGAGACCCAGTACTTC.

J is TRBJ2-1 and V is TRBV29-1; no reliable D call. V lost 1 base and J lost 1, with 8 bases in between. This CDR3 contains 14 residues. CDR1 is SQVTM, CDR2 ANQGSEA, per germline. CDR3 coding DNA: TGCAGCGTTGAAGTAAGGAAATCCTACAATGAGCAGTTCTTC. This translates into CSVEVRKSYNEQFF.

The genes are TRBV29-1 and TRBJ2-7; D is ambiguous. Germline V lookup: CDR1 SQVTM, CDR2 ANQGSEA. V was shortened by 4 bases and J by 3 bases, with 10 bases between the two germline ends. The CDR3 is 12 amino acids. CDR3 in DNA: TGCAGCGTTGTAAAACGTCTCTACGAGCAGTACGTC. Protein sequence: CSVVKRLYEQYV.

The rearrangement links TRBV3-1 to TRBJ2-5, with 8 bases fitting TRBD1. This CDR3 comprises 14 residues. Germline CDR1 and CDR2: LGHDT and YNNKEL (reference sequence). V lost 4 bases to trimming and J lost 5 bases; unmatched junction nucleotides: 6. CDR3 residues: CASSRGQGWETQYF. CDR3 in DNA: TGTGCCAGCAGCCGCGGACAGGGATGGGAGACCCAGTACTTC.

The chain carries TRBV30 and TRBJ1-5, with D possibly TRBD1 on 6 matching bases. Between the trimmed V and J ends, which lost 2 bases and 6 bases, there was a span of 14 bases. This CDR3 region has 14 residues. Germline V gene data show CDR1 as GTSNPN and CDR2 as SVGIG (reference sequence). The CDR3 region is CAWSSGDWGQPQHF. The DNA for the CDR3 is TGTGCCTGGAGTTCAGGGGATTGGGGTCAGCCCCAGCATTTT. The full variable domain, completed using reference TRBV30 and TRBJ1-5, is SQTIHQWPATLVQPVGSPLSLECTVEGTSNPNLYWYRQAAGRGLQLLFYSVGIGQISSEVPQNLSASRPQDRQFILSSKKLLLSDSGFYLCAWSSGDWGQPQHFGDGTRLSIL.

This sequence joins TRBV4-1 and TRBJ2-1; D unclear. There are 14 residues in the CDR3. V was shortened by 2 bases and J by 3 bases, with 8 bases between the two germline ends. Germline V gives CDR1 MGHRA, CDR2 YSYEKL. The CDR3 nucleotides are TGCGCCAGCAGCCAACCCGATAGCTACAATGAGCAGTTCTTC. Protein: CASSQPDSYNEQFF.